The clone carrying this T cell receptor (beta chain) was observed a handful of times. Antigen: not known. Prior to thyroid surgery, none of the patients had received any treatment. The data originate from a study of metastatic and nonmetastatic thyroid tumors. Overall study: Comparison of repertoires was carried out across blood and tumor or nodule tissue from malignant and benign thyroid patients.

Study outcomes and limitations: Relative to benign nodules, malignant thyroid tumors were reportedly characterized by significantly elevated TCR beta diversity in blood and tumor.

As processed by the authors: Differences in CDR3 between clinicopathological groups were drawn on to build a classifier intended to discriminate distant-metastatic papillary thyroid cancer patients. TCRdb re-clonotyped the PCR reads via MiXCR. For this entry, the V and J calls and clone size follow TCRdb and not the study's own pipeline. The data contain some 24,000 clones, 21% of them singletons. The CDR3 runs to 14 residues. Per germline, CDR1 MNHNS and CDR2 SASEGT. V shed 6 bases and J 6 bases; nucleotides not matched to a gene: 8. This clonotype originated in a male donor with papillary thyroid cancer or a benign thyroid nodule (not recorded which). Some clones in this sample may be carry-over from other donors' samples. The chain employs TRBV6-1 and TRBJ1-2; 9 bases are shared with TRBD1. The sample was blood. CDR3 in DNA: TGTGCCAGCAGCCCTACAGGGGGCGGTAATGGCTACACCTTC. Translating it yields CASSPTGGGNGYTF.